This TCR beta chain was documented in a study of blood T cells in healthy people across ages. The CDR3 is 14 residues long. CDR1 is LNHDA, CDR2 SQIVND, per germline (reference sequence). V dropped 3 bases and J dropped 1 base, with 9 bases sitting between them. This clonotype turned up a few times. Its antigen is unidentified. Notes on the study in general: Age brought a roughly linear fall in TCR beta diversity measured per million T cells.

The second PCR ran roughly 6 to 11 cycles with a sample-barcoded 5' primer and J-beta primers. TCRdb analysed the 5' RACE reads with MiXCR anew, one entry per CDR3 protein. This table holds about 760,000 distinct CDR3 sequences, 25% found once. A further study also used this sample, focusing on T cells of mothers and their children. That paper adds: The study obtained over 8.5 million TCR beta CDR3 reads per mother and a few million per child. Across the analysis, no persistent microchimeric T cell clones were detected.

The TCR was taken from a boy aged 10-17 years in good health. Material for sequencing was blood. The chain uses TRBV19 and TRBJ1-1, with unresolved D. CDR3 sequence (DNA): TGTGCCAGTAGTATCGAGGCCCCGAACACTGAAGCTTTCTTT. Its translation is CASSIEAPNTEAFF. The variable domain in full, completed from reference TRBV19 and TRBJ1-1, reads DGGITQSPKYLFRKEGQNVTLSCEQNLNHDAMYWYRQDPGQGLRLIYYSQIVNDFQKGDIAEGYSVSREKKESFPLTVTSAQKNPTAFYLCASSIEAPNTEAFFGQGTRLTVV.